The 15 T cell receptor beta chains presented below share a single source sample, sequenced in a study of blood T cell repertoires in COVID-19. TCRdb's table, derived via immunoSEQ multiplex PCR, lists solely in-frame clones and lacks some. The table has around 290,000 clones, around 86% seen once. Sequencing input: PBMCs or T cells enriched from blood (not recorded which). These receptors were collected from a woman in her 40s who had recovered from COVID-19.

The gene calls are TRBV7-3 and TRBJ2-3; 11 nucleotides line up with TRBD2. Germline assignment: CDR1 SGHTA and CDR2 FQGTGA. CDR3 length equals 14 residues. V was clipped by 5 bases and J by 7 bases; unmatched bases: 5. CDR3 sequence: CASSLSGGDNTQYF. In DNA, the CDR3 is TGTGCCAGCAGCCTTAGCGGGGGGGACAATACGCAGTATTTT.

V and J are TRBV15 and TRBJ1-1, with a possible D match to TRBD1 (5 bases). The CDR3 runs to 15 residues. V lost 4 bases and J 4 bases, leaving 16 bases between the germline ends. Germline V lookup: CDR1 LNHNV, CDR2 YYDKDF (reference sequence). The CDR3 region is CATSKTRFGGTEAFF. CDR3 in DNA: TGTGCCACCAGCAAAACCAGGTTCGGGGGCACTGAAGCTTTCTTT.

This sequence joins TRBV5-6 and TRBJ1-2; TRBD1 aligns across 7 bases. The CDR3 loop spans 15 amino acids. The V gene end was trimmed by 3 bases and the J gene end by 1 base; junction bases not matched to a gene: 6. Germline V gene lookup returns CDR1 SGHDT and CDR2 YYEEEE. CDR3 sequence (DNA): TGTGCCAGCAGCTCACCTACAGGGGTTAACTATGGCTACACCTTC. As protein: CASSSPTGVNYGYTF.

The chain recombines TRBV5-1 with TRBJ2-2, with TRBD1 matching over 11 bases. V shed 0 bases and J 3 bases; nucleotides not matched to a gene: 1. The CDR3 extends over 16 amino acids. CDR1 and CDR2 (germline): SGHRS, YFSETQ. DNA of the CDR3: TGCGCCAGCAGCTTGGCGGGACAGGGGGACACCGGGGAGCTGTTTTTT. Translation: CASSLAGQGDTGELFF.

This clone was detected a few times. The rearrangement links TRBV11-2 to TRBJ1-2, with 11 bases identical to TRBD1. The germline gives CDR1 SGHAT, CDR2 FQNNGV. The CDR3 length is 12 residues. J lost 6 bases, V lost 8 bases, and 2 bases had no gene match. CDR3 amino acids: CASQGQGDGYTF. CDR3 DNA sequence: TGTGCCAGCCAGGGACAGGGGGATGGCTACACCTTC. The full variable domain, with the rest looked up from reference TRBV11-2 and TRBJ1-2, is EAGVAQSPRYKIIEKRQSVAFWCNPISGHATLYWYQQILGQGPKLLIQFQNNGVVDDSQLPKDRFSAERLKGVDSTLKIQPAKLEDSAVYLCASQGQGDGYTFGSGTRLTVV.

The chain links TRBV10-3 to TRBJ1-2; 7 bases are shared with TRBD1. The CDR3 is 14 residues long. CDR1 is ENHRY and CDR2 is SYGVKD in the germline V gene. V shed 7 bases, J shed 0 bases, and the junction held 5 bases outside the gene matches. The CDR3 nucleotides are TGTGCCATCACCCCCGGGACAGCTAACTATGGCTACACCTTC. This sequence encodes CAITPGTANYGYTF.

V usage is TRBV5-8 and J usage is TRBJ2-7; 8 nucleotides align to TRBD1. V gave up 5 bases and J gave up 2 bases; unmatched junction bases: 6. The germline V gene encodes CDR1 SGHTS and CDR2 YDEGEE. The CDR3 spans 14 residues. CDR3 protein: CASRRTGRTYEQYF. CDR3 nucleotide sequence: TGTGCCAGCAGACGGACAGGGAGGACCTACGAGCAGTACTTC.

The sample holds one count of this clone. The chain combines TRBV7-3 with TRBJ2-5; D is ambiguous. The CDR3 loop spans 14 amino acids. V lost 1 base and J 5 bases, leaving 11 bases between the germline ends. Germline V gene sequence: CDR1 SGHTA, CDR2 FQGTGA. The CDR3 region is CASSLRPGAETQYF. The CDR3 region has the DNA TGTGCCAGCAGCTTAAGGCCCGGAGCGGAGACCCAGTACTTC.

This rearrangement joins TRBV4-3 to TRBJ2-2; unclear D gene. CDR3 length: 15 residues. Germline V lookup: CDR1 LGHNA, CDR2 YSLEER. With 3 bases removed from V and 6 bases from J, the gap between germline ends came to 14 bases. Written as DNA, the CDR3 is TGCGCCAGCAGCCAGGAGTTGACTGTACCCGGGGAGCTGTTTTTT. As protein: CASSQELTVPGELFF.

V usage is TRBV2 and J usage is TRBJ2-2; TRBD2 matches 10 bases. This CDR3 is built from 16 residues. Per the germline V gene, CDR1 is SNHLY and CDR2 is FYNNEI. The J segment lost 4 bases and the V segment lost 5 bases, leaving 7 bases of the junction unmatched. CDR3 coding DNA: TGTGCCAGCAGTCCTCTAGCGGGGGCCGTCACCGGGGAGCTGTTTTTT. Residues: CASSPLAGAVTGELFF.

CDR3 protein: CASSSRDRGSYEQYF. In nucleotides, the CDR3 is TGCGCCAGCAGCTCTCGGGACAGGGGTTCCTACGAGCAGTACTTC. V usage is TRBV5-1 and J usage is TRBJ2-7; TRBD1 matches 10 bases. V was clipped by 3 bases and J by 1 base; unmatched bases: 4. Germline V gives CDR1 SGHRS, CDR2 YFSETQ. This CDR3 contains 15 residues.

The rearrangement links TRBV10-2 to TRBJ1-1; perhaps TRBD1 as D (6 bases). The CDR3 extends over 14 amino acids. Germline lookup yields CDR1 WSHSY and CDR2 SAAADI. V was pared by 2 bases and J by 4 bases, with 11 bases between. CDR3 sequence: CASSETTGTTEAFF. CDR3 coding DNA: TGCGCCAGCAGTGAGACAACAGGGACCACTGAAGCTTTCTTT.

The chain uses TRBV12-3 or TRBV12-4 and TRBJ2-7, with 7 bases matching TRBD2. The CDR3 sequence is 13 residues long. V was clipped by 8 bases and J by 4 bases; unmatched bases: 8. CDR3 bases: TGTGCCAGCGGGAAACGGACTAGTTACGAGCAGTACTTC. This translates into CASGKRTSYEQYF.

This clone was seen a few times. The rearrangement links TRBV4-2 to TRBJ2-7, with D perhaps TRBD1 (5 bases). This CDR3 region has 13 residues. Per germline, CDR1 LGHNA and CDR2 YNFKEQ. Trimming cost V 4 bases and J 1 base, with 8 bases left between them. The CDR3 bases are TGTGCCAGCAGCCGGGGCCAATCCTACGAGCAGTACTTC. Protein sequence: CASSRGQSYEQYF.

CDR3 sequence (DNA): TGTGCCAGCAGCTTGGGTAGCGGGAGGTTCTCCTACGAGCAGTACTTC. It translates to CASSLGSGRFSYEQYF. The chain combines TRBV5-4 with TRBJ2-7; 10 bases are shared with TRBD2. The CDR3 consists of 16 residues. With V trimmed by 0 bases and J by 0 bases, 3 bases remained unmatched. Germline V lookup: CDR1 SGHNT, CDR2 YYREEE (reference sequence).